The sequence of this TCR beta chain was determined in a study of regulatory T cells in long-lasting Graves disease. In this sample, this clonotype turned up many times. Its target is unknown. As for time point: newly diagnosed GD, antithyroid drugs for less than 3 months. RNA isolated from PBMCs was used to make the TCR library. The authors drew 7.5 to 10 milliliters of peripheral blood into EDTA tubes. Study observations and caveats: Whereas approximately 950 public clonotypes were shared by new patients, persistent patients shared more, at around 2,700.

Trimming took off 2 bases at V and 4 bases at J, with 11 bases between the two ends. The germline gives CDR1 MNHEY, CDR2 SMNVEV (reference sequence). There are 14 residues in the CDR3. Arm-PCR of CDR3 regions with iRepertoire HTBI primers generated TCR beta libraries. TCRdb re-derived calls from the multiplex PCR reads in MiXCR, one entry per CDR3 protein. The data contain 400,000 to 500,000 distinct CDR3 sequences, more than 13% of them singletons. These data were also reused for a study on T cells in Graves' hyperthyroidism and ophthalmopathy. That report adds: Clinicians diagnosed patients from clinical symptoms, serum thyroxine and TRAb, thyroid ultrasound and orbital computed tomography.

This TCR derives from a woman aged 30 to 39 with Graves disease. Sequenced here: peripheral blood mononuclear cells (PBMCs), sampled at new diagnosis, from a patient treated with antithyroid drugs. This sequence joins TRBV27 and TRBJ2-5; no firm D call. As DNA, the CDR3 is TGTGCCAGCAGTTTAGCTCCCCTATTAGAGACCCAGTACTTC. This gives the protein CASSLAPLLETQYF.